Each of the 6 T cell receptor beta chains below was sequenced from the same sample in a study of cytomegalovirus exposure and HLA in healthy donors. 13 Jbeta primers and 60 Vbeta primers were used for the PCR. Generated by immunoSEQ multiplex PCR, the TCRdb table keeps only in-frame clones and is missing some. The sample lists about 200,000 clones; about 81% were seen once. The sample consisted of PBMCs. Source of these receptors: a woman between 50 and 59 years old in good health and CMV-seropositive.

This clone was seen only a few times. The V gene is TRBV6-1, the J gene TRBJ1-4, with TRBD1 matching 7 bases. The CDR3 is 14 residues long. From germline, CDR1 is MNHNS and CDR2 SASEGT. Trimming at V came to 6 bases and at J to 7 bases, leaving 8 bases not matched to a gene. The CDR3 here is CASRSVGGIEKLFF. DNA for the CDR3: TGTGCCAGCAGGTCGGTAGGGGGCATTGAAAAACTGTTTTTT.

V is TRBV6-5 and J is TRBJ2-1; the D is unclear. With 4 bases removed from V and 6 bases from J, the gap between germline ends came to 7 bases. CDR3 length equals 12 residues. Germline CDR1 reads MNHEY; CDR2 reads SVGAGI. CDR3 protein: CASSSMSNEQFF. CDR3 sequence (DNA): TGTGCCAGCAGTTCGATGAGCAATGAGCAGTTCTTC.

The rearrangement links TRBV6-5 to TRBJ1-2, with D maybe TRBD1 (6 bases). Trimming removed 4 bases from V and 4 bases from J, with 16 bases in between. The CDR3 runs 15 residues. In germline, CDR1 is MNHEY, CDR2 SVGAGI. CDR3 region: CASSFSSGTTYGYTF. CDR3 nucleotide sequence: TGTGCCAGCAGTTTCTCTTCCGGGACAACCTATGGCTACACCTTC.

A word on this clone: Sequence at one end of the junction differs from germline and may be a read error. The chain has TRBV7-3 and TRBJ2-1, with unresolved D. The CDR3 covers 15 residues. Germline CDR1 and CDR2: SGHTA and FQGTGA. CDR3 sequence reads: CASSLTYSSYNEQFF. The CDR3 nucleotides are TGTGCCAGCAGCCTAACCTACAGCTCCTACAATGAGCAGTTCTTC.

V gene TRBV7-9 combines with J gene TRBJ2-1; the D gene is possibly TRBD2 (5 bases). The CDR3 runs 15 residues. The V end was cut by 6 bases, the J end by 6 bases, with 18 bases between. The V gene's germline CDR1 is SEHNR and CDR2 FQNEAQ (reference sequence). CDR3 DNA sequence: TGTGCCAGCAGTCCCCGGAGGATGGGCGGCAATGAGCAGTTCTTC. It yields the protein CASSPRRMGGNEQFF.

V gene TRBV2 combines with J gene TRBJ2-2; D is ambiguous. Germline loops: CDR1 SNHLY, CDR2 FYNNEI. V lost 7 bases, J lost 5 bases, and 11 bases lay in between. The CDR3 runs to 13 residues. The CDR3 loop reads CASMRRLTGELFF. DNA of the CDR3: TGTGCCAGCATGAGGCGTCTTACCGGGGAGCTGTTTTTT.